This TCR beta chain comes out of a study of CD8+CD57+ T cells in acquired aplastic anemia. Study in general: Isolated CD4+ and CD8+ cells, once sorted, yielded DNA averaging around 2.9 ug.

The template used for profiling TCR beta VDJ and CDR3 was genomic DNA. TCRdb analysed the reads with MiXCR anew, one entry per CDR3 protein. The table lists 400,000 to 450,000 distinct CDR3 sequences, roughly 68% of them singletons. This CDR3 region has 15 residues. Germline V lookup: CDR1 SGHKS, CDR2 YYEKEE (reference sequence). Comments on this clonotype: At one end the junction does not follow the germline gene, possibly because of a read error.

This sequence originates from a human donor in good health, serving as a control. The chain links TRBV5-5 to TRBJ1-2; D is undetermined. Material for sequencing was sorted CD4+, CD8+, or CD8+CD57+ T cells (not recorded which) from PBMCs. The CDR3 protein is CASGPLYGRNYGYTF. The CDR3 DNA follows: TGCGCCAGCGGGCCGCTCTATGGCCGTAACTATGGCTACACCTTC.